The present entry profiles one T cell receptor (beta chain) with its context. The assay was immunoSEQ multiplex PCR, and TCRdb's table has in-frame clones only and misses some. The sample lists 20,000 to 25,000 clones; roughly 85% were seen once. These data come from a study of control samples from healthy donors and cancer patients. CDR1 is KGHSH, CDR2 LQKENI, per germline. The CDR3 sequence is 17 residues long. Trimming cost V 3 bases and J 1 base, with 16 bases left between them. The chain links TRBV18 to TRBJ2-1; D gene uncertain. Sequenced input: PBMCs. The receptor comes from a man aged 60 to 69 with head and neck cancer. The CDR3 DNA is TGTGCCAGCTCACCTTACATGGGGTCTGGTTCCTACAATGAGCAGTTCTTC. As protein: CASSPYMGSGSYNEQFF.